This entry lists 9 T cell receptor beta chains sequenced from one sample in a study of T-cell reconstitution after alpha-beta-depleted transplantation in children. Researchers prepared the TCRbeta library using unique molecular identifiers, the study reports. One entry per CDR3 protein, called by TCRdb with MiXCR from the PCR reads. The sample shows hundreds of thousands of distinct CDR3 sequences, under 20% of them seen only once. Here the sequenced sample was PBMCs, mostly from graft donor cells, taken 360 days after TCRalphabeta/CD19-depleted stem cell transplant. Source of these receptors: a male patient between 10 and 17 years old who had a stem cell transplant for acute lymphoblastic leukemia, so the T cells may come from the graft donor.

This chain joins TRBV12-3 or TRBV12-4 and TRBJ1-3; 7 bases are shared with TRBD1. The CDR3 has 13 amino acids. V trimming: 6 bases; J trimming: 4 bases; junction bases outside the gene matches: 3. CDR3 in amino acids: CASSGTVGNTIYF. The CDR3 region has the DNA TGTGCCAGCAGCGGGACAGTAGGAAACACCATATATTTT.

This clonotype has a handful of counts. This rearrangement joins TRBV24-1 to TRBJ1-1; TRBD1 matches at 8 bases. CDR3 length equals 13 residues. In germline, CDR1 is KGHDR, CDR2 SFDVKD. V shed 0 bases, J shed 9 bases, and the junction held 2 bases outside the gene matches. The DNA for the CDR3 is TGTGCCACCAGTGATTTGCAGGGGGCGCAAGCTTTCTTT. This sequence encodes CATSDLQGAQAFF.

This clonotype was seen many times. The rearrangement uses TRBV20-1 and TRBJ2-5; the D is unclear. V dropped 7 bases and J dropped 1 base, with 13 bases sitting between them. The CDR3 runs to 13 residues. Germline V lookup: CDR1 DFQATT, CDR2 SNEGSKA (reference sequence). The CDR3 region is CSGHEAPQETQYF. In nucleotides, the CDR3 is TGCAGTGGGCACGAGGCTCCCCAAGAGACCCAGTACTTC.

This clonotype was seen a few times. This chain connects TRBV20-1 to TRBJ2-7; D is uncertain. The germline V gene encodes CDR1 DFQATT and CDR2 SNEGSKA (reference sequence). With 1 base removed from V and 3 bases from J, the gap between germline ends came to 13 bases. The CDR3 extends over 14 amino acids. CDR3 sequence (DNA): TGCAGTGCTAGAGGGCCTCTGGGGTTCTACGAGCAGTACTTC. Its protein is CSARGPLGFYEQYF.

The V and J genes are TRBV5-1 and TRBJ1-6; 10 bases fit TRBD1. CDR1 is SGHRS, CDR2 YFSETQ, per germline. This CDR3 has 17 amino acids. The junction had 8 bases not matched to a gene; V was cut back by 4 bases and J by 4 bases. As DNA, the CDR3 is TGCGCCAGCAGCCCGGGACAGGGGTTCAAATATAATTCACCCCTCCACTTT. Amino acids: CASSPGQGFKYNSPLHF.

This sequence joins TRBV5-1 and TRBJ1-5, with D tentatively TRBD1 (5 bases). Germline V gene data show CDR1 as SGHRS and CDR2 as YFSETQ. CDR3 length equals 15 residues. Trimming left V 0 bases short and J 9 bases short, with 16 bases between. The CDR3 sequence is CASSLVGREGGPQHF. The CDR3 coding sequence is TGCGCCAGCAGCTTGGTCGGCAGGGAAGGCGGGCCCCAGCATTTT.

This clonotype was counted between two and nine times. The junction shows a germline mismatch at one end, possibly a read error. The rearrangement uses TRBV6-2 or TRBV6-3 and TRBJ2-6; 8 bases are a match to TRBD1. This CDR3 is built from 18 residues. CDR1 and CDR2 from the germline V gene are MNHEY and SVGEGT. The CDR3 nucleotides read TGTGCCAGCAGAACCTACAGGGGGTCCAGCTCTGGGGCCAATGTCCTGACTTTC. Its protein is CASRTYRGSSSGANVLTF.

The gene calls are TRBV5-1 and TRBJ1-4, with D perhaps matching TRBD1 (6 bases). The CDR3 is 13 residues long. Deletions cut 5 bases from V and 4 bases from J, with 9 bases between. Germline CDR1 SGHRS, CDR2 YFSETQ. The CDR3: CASRDSLNEKLFF. For the CDR3, the DNA is TGCGCCAGCAGGGACAGCCTTAATGAAAAACTGTTTTTT.

This clonotype showed up just a few times. This chain links TRBV12-3 or TRBV12-4 with TRBJ1-1; D uncertain. Between the trimmed V and J ends, which lost 2 bases and 6 bases, there was a span of 10 bases. The CDR3 extends over 13 amino acids. CDR3 nucleotide sequence: TGTGCCAGCAGTTTAAACCCAGCCCCTGAAGCTTTCTTT. Its protein product is CASSLNPAPEAFF.